Sequencing of this T cell receptor beta chain was carried out in a study of pediatric ulcerative colitis. Notes on the study in general: Two patients had blood samples with substantially reduced template counts. In rectum, acute severe colitis had expanded clones and less diversity. Repertoires came from total lymphocyte DNA, so rare subsets like regulatory T cells may be missed.

V lost 2 bases to trimming and J lost 6 bases, with 12 bases between them. Looked up from germline, CDR1 is SGHDT and CDR2 is YYEEEE. The CDR3 has 14 amino acids. One to two pinch biopsies were taken from the rectum during colonoscopy. Samples were sequenced at Survey level, maximum 500,000 reads. Only in-frame clones appear in the TCRdb table, and some are missing; sequencing was by immunoSEQ multiplex PCR. The data contain 15,000 to 20,000 clones, about two thirds of them singletons. As for this clone: As yet, its antigen is unknown.

The sample taken for sequencing was gut tissue. The rearrangement uses TRBV5-6 and TRBJ1-5, with D unresolved. The source of this sequence is a girl aged 5-17 years with moderate ulcerative colitis. DNA for the CDR3: TGTGCCAGCAGCTTCCGGCAGGCGGCTCAGCCCCAGCATTTT. It specifies CASSFRQAAQPQHF.